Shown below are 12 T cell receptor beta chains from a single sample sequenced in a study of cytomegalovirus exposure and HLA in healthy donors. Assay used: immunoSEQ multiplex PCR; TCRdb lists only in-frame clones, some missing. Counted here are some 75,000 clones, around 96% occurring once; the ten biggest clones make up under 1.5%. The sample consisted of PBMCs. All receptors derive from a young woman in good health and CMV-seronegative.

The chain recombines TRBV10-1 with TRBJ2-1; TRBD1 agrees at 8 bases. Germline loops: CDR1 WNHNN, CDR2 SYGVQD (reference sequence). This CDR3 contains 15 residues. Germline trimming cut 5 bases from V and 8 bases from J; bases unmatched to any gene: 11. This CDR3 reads CASSPGGSRPHEQFF. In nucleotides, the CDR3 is TGCGCCAGCAGTCCAGGGGGCAGTCGGCCTCATGAGCAGTTCTTC.

The CDR3 DNA reads TGTGCCAGCAGCGAGGGACTAGCGGGAGGGGATGAGCAGTTCTTC. Its translation is CASSEGLAGGDEQFF. The rearrangement joins TRBV4-2 to TRBJ2-1, with TRBD2 matching over 16 bases. Trimming cost V 5 bases and J 8 bases; bases outside gene matches: 3. Germline CDR1 and CDR2: LGHNA and YNFKEQ. The CDR3 has 15 amino acids.

CDR3 in amino acids: CASTNGGEQYF. CDR3 DNA sequence: TGTGCCAGCACCAATGGAGGAGAGCAGTACTTC. The chain combines TRBV6-5 with TRBJ2-7; possibly TRBD2 for D (5 bases). V was pared by 7 bases and J by 7 bases, with 11 bases between. The germline CDR1 and CDR2 sequences are MNHEY and SVGAGI. The length of the CDR3 is 11 residues.

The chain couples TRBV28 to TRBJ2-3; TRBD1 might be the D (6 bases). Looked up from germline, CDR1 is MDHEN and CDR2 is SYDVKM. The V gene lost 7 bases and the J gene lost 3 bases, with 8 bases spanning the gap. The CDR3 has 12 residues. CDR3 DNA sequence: TGTGCCAGCAATACAGGGACAGATACGCAGTATTTT. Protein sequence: CASNTGTDTQYF. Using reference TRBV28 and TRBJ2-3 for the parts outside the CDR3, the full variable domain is DVKVTQSSRYLVKRTGEKVFLECVQDMDHENMFWYRQDPGLGLRLIYFSYDVKMKEKGDIPEGYSVSREKKERFSLILESASTNQTSMYLCASNTGTDTQYFGPGTRLTVL.

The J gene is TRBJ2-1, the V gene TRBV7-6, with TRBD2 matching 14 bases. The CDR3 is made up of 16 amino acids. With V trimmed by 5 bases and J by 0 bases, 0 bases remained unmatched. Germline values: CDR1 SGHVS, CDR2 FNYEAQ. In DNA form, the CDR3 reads TGTGCCAGCAGCGGGACTAGCGGGAGCTCCTACAATGAGCAGTTCTTC. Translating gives CASSGTSGSSYNEQFF.

Here the CDR3 reads CASSLVDEQFF. CDR3 sequence (DNA): TGTGCCAGCAGCTTAGTCGATGAGCAGTTCTTC. The J gene is TRBJ2-1, the V gene TRBV7-9; D call uncertain. The ends were cut back, 1 base at V and 8 bases at J, with 3 bases in the middle. Germline CDR1 reads SEHNR; CDR2 reads FQNEAQ (reference sequence). CDR3 size: 11 residues.

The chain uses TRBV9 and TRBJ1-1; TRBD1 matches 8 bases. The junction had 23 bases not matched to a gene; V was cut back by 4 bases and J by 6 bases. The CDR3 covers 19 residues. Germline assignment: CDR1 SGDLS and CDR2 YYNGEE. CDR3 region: CASSPFRGPGGVMPPEAFF. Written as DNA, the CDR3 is TGTGCCAGCAGCCCATTCAGGGGCCCAGGGGGCGTAATGCCACCTGAAGCTTTCTTT.

Written as DNA, the CDR3 is TGCAGCGTCGACAGGGTAGGAGGGAGTACAGATACGCAGTATTTT. Translating gives CSVDRVGGSTDTQYF. This chain connects TRBV29-1 to TRBJ2-3; weak D call: TRBD1 (7 bases). The CDR3 totals 15 residues. CDR1 SQVTM and CDR2 ANQGSEA come from the germline V gene. The ends were cut back, 6 bases at V and 3 bases at J, with 19 bases in the middle.

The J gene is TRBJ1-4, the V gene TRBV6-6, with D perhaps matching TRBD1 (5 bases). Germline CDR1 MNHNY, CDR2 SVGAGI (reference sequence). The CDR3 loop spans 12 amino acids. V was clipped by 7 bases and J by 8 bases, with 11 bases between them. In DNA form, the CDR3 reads TGTGCCAGCACCCCGGGGGAGGAAAAACTGTTTTTT. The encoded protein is CASTPGEEKLFF.

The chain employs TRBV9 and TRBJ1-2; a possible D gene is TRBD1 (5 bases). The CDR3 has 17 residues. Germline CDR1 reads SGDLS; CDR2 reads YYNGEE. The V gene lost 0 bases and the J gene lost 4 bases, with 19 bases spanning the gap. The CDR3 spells CASSVGMDNSLFYGYTF. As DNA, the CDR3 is TGTGCCAGCAGCGTAGGAATGGACAACTCGCTCTTCTATGGCTACACCTTC.

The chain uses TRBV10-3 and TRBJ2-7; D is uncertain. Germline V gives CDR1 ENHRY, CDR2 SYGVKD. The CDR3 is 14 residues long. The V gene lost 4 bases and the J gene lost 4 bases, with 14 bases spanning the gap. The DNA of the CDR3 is TGTGCCATCAGTGTGGGTCCTACCGGGTACGAGCAGTACTTC. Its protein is CAISVGPTGYEQYF.

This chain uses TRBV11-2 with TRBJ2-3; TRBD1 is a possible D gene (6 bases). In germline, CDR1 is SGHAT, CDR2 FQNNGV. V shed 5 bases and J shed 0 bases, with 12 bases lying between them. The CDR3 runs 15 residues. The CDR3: CASSPGQLSTDTQYF. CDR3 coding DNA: TGTGCCAGCAGCCCCGGACAGCTTAGCACAGATACGCAGTATTTT.